The text below deals with one TCR beta chain. Antigen: not known. One junction end disagrees with the germline gene, perhaps due to a read error. Axillary draining lymph nodes of breast cancer patients supplied the node samples. Germline V CDR1 and CDR2: LNHDA, SQIVND (reference sequence). This CDR3 spans 17 amino acids. The data are from a study of breast tumors, draining lymph nodes, adjacent tissues. Notes on the study in general: That most tumor T cells come from lymph nodes remained unproven. Tumor TCR diversity was below lymph nodes but above nontumor tissue. Tumor and nontumor repertoires were significantly more similar in luminal-like than in basal-like breast cancer.

TCRdb recomputed calls from the multiplex PCR reads with MiXCR, one row per CDR3 protein. The data hold about 140,000 distinct CDR3 sequences, with approximately 30% observed a single time. The genes are TRBV19 and TRBJ1-5; D unclear. The sequencing sample was made of axillary lymph node tissue. The TCR originated in a female donor with breast cancer. Some clones in this sample may be carry-over from other donors' samples. This chain's CDR3 is CASSGAVGAFSNQPQPF. The CDR3 DNA sequence: TGTGCCAGTAGTGGCGCAGTCGGCGCGTTTAGCAACCAGCCCCAGCCCTTT.